This T cell receptor (beta chain) was sequenced for a study of T-cell reconstitution after alpha-beta-depleted transplantation in children (TCRdb year 2016). Turning to the overall study: Using TCR repertoire profiling, the study quantitatively followed how T-cell immune reconstitution unfolded in children after TCRalphabeta/CD19-depleted allogeneic hematopoietic cell transplantation. The investigation overall reported the following: The frequencies of hyperexpanded clones fell over the following months, and after one year, T-cell counts and TCRbeta diversity were mostly attributed to newly produced T cells. In some patients, high TCRbeta diversity at day 60 was attributed to recipient T cells and intrathymic progenitors that had survived conditioning. Apparently early alphabetaT-cell count recovery about two months after transplant reportedly relied on only several hundred rapidly expanded clones derived from non-depleted graft cells.

Of note for this clonotype: Which antigen it targets is not known. One end of the junction fails to match germline, which may point to a read error.

Library construction relied on PCR. TCRdb names Illumina HiSeq 2500 as the instrument used. To normalize quantification of the TCRbeta repertoire, the TCR libraries were built with molecular barcoding that relied on unique molecular identifiers. Using fastp at Q25 and MiXCR, TCRdb reprocessed the public reads and kept productive beta chains. Every CDR3 protein is listed once, alongside the most common genes and DNA of its rows. In all, the sample holds about 110,000 distinct CDR3 sequences, and 5% to 8% of those were seen once. The ten largest clones represent roughly 20% of the sample. The sample's treatment or condition, from its label and the paper: allogeneic hematopoietic cell transplantation with graft depleted of TCRalphabeta T cells and CD19 B cells. Transplant recipients were children who received TCRalphabeta/CD19-depleted allogeneic hematopoietic cell grafts. The sequencing used PBMCs, mostly from graft donor cells, collected 360 days after TCRalphabeta/CD19-depleted stem cell transplant. This receptor was taken from a male patient aged 2-15 years who had a stem cell transplant for acute lymphoblastic leukemia, so the T cells may come from the graft donor.

The CDR3 in this case is CAISERGDTEAFF. The DNA is as follows: TGTGCCATCAGTGAGCGGGGGGACACTGAAGCTTTTTTT. Recombination linked TRBV10-3 to TRBJ1-1; the D region possibly corresponds to TRBD1 (6 bases align). Taken from cysteine to phenylalanine, the CDR3 has 13 residues. The entry retains the CDR3 DNA only, 39 bases that are in frame from base 1. The germline V gene supplies CDR1 ENHRY and CDR2 SYGVKD.